The sample holds many counts of the clone carrying this T cell receptor (beta chain). Germline V gene lookup returns CDR1 SGHRS and CDR2 YFSETQ. Trimming at V came to 0 bases and at J to 5 bases, leaving 7 bases not matched to a gene. The CDR3 runs 16 residues. One entry per CDR3 protein results from TCRdb running MiXCR on the RT-PCR reads. Among around 700,000 distinct CDR3 sequences listed, 14% were seen once. The receptor was isolated from a female donor in good health, serving as a healthy control. The sequenced material came from memory CD4+ T cells from blood. The chain employs TRBV5-1 and TRBJ2-5, with 10 nucleotides matching TRBD1. CDR3 residues: CASSLDPTGGMETQYF. The CDR3 DNA sequence: TGCGCCAGCAGCTTGGATCCGACAGGGGGCATGGAGACCCAGTACTTC.